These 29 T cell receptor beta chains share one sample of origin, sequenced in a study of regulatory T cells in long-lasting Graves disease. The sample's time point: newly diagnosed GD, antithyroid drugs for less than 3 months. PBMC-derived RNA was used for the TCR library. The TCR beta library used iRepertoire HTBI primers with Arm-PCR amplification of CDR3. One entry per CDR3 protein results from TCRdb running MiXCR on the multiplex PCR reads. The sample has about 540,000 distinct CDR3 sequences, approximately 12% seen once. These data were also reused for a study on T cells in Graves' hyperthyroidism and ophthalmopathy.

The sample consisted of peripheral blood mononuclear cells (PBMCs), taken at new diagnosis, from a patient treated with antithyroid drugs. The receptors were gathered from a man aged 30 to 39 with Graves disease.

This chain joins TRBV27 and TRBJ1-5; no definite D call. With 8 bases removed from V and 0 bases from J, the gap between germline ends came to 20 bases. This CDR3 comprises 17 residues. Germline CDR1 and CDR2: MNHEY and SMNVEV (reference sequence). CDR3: CASAAQGRFFSNQPQHF. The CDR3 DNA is TGTGCCAGCGCGGCCCAAGGACGATTCTTTAGCAATCAGCCCCAGCATTTT.

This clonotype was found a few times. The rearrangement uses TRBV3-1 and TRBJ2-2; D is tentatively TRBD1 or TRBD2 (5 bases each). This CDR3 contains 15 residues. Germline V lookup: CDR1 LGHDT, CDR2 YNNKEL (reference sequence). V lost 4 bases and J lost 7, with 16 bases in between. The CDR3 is CASSPEGDLHGELFF. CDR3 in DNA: TGTGCCAGCAGCCCTGAAGGGGACCTTCACGGGGAGCTGTTTTTT.

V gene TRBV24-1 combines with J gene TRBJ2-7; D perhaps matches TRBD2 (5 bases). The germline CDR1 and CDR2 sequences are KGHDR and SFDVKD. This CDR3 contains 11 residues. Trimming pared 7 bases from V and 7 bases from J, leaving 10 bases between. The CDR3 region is CATSGNREQYF. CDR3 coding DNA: TGTGCCACCAGCGGGAATCGGGAGCAGTACTTC.

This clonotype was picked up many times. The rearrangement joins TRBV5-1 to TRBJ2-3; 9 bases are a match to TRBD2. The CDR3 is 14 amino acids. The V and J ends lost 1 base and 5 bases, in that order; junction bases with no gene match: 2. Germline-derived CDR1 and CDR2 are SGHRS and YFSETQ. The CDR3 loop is CASSLLTSGDTQYF. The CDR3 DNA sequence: TGCGCCAGCAGCTTGTTGACTAGCGGAGATACGCAGTATTTT.

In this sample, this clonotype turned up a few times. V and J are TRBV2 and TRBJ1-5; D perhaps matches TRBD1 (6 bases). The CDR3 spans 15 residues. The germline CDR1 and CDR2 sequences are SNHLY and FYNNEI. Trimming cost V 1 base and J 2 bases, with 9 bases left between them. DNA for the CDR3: TGTGCCAGCAGTGAAGGGGGGCTGGGCAATCAGCCCCAGCATTTT. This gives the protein CASSEGGLGNQPQHF.

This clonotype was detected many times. This chain's CDR3 is CASSFSGNNEQFF. The DNA for the CDR3 is TGTGCCAGCAGCTTTAGCGGGAACAATGAGCAGTTCTTC. The V and J genes are TRBV7-6 and TRBJ2-1; TRBD2 agrees at 8 bases. Germline V gives CDR1 SGHVS, CDR2 FNYEAQ. CDR3 size: 13 residues. Losses at the gene ends were 3 bases for V and 5 bases for J; bases not matched to a gene: 0.

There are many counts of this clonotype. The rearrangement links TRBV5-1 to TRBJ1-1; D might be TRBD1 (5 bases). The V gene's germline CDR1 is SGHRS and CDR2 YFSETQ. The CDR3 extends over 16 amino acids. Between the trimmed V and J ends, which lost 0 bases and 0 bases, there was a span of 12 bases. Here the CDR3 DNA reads TGCGCCAGCAGCTTGGTCGGCAGGGATCTGAACACTGAAGCTTTCTTT. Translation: CASSLVGRDLNTEAFF.

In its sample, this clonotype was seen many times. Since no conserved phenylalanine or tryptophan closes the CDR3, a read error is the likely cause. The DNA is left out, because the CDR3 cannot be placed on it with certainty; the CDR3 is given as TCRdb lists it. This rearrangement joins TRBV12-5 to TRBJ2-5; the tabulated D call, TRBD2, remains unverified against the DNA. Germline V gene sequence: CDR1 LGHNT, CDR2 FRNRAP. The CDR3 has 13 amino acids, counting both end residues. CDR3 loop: CASGLPTSAPLSV.

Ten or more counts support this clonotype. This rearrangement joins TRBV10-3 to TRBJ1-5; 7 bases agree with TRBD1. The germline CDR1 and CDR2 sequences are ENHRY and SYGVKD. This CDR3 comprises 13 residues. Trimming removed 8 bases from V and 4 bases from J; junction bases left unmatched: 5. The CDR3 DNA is TGTGCCATCCGGGGACAGAGGAATCAGCCCCAGCATTTT. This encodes CAIRGQRNQPQHF.

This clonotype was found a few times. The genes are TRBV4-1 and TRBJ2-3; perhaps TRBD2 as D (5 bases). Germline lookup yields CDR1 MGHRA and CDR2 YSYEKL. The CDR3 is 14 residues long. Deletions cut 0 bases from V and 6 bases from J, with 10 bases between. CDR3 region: CASSQDRGMDTQYF. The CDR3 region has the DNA TGCGCCAGCAGCCAAGATCGGGGTATGGATACGCAGTATTTT.

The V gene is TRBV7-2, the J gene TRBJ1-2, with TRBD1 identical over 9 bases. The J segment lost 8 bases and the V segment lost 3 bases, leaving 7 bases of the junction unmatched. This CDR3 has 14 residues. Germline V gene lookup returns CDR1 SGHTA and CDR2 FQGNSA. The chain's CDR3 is CASSFPQGARGYTF. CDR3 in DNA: TGTGCCAGCAGCTTCCCACAGGGGGCGCGGGGCTACACCTTC.

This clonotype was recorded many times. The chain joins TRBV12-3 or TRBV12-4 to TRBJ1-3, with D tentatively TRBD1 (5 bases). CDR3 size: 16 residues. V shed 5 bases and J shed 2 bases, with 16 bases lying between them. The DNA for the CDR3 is TGTGCCAGCAGTCGGGACGTCAACCGGGCTGGAAACACCATATATTTT. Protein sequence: CASSRDVNRAGNTIYF.

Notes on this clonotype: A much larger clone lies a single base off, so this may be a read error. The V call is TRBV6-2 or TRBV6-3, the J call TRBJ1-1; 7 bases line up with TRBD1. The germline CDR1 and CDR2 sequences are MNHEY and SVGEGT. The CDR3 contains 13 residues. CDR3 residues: CASSGRGNTEALF. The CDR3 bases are TGTGCCAGCAGCGGCAGGGGGAACACTGAAGCTCTCTTT.

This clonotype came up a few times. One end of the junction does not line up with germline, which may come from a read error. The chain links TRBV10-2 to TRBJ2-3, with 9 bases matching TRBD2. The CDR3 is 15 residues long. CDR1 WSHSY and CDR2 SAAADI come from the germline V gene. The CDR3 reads CASRLAGSHTGTQYF. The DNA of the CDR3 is TGCGCCAGCAGACTAGCGGGCTCCCATACAGGTACGCAGTATTTT.

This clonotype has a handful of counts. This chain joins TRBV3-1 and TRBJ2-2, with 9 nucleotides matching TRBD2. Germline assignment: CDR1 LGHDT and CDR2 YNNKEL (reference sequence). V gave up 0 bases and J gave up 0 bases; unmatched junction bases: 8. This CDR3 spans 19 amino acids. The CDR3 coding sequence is TGTGCCAGCAGCCAAGATCGTATCGTAGCGGGAGCGAACACCGGGGAGCTGTTTTTT. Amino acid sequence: CASSQDRIVAGANTGELFF.

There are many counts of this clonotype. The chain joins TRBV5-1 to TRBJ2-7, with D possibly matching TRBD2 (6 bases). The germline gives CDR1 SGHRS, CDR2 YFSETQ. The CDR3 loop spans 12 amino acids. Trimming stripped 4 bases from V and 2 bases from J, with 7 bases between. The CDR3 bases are TGCGCCAGCAGCGGGGAGGCCTACGAGCAGTACTTC. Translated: CASSGEAYEQYF.

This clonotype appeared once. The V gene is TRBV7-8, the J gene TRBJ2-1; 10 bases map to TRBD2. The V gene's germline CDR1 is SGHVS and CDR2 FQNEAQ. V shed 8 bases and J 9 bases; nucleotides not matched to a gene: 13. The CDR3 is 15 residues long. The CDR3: CASDAPNWTSGEQFF. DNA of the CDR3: TGTGCCAGCGACGCGCCCAATTGGACTAGCGGTGAGCAGTTCTTC.

CDR3 sequence (DNA): TGTGCCAGCAGCCAAGAGAGGTACACAGATACGCAGTATTTT. Its protein is CASSQERYTDTQYF. The chain has TRBV14 and TRBJ2-3, with D unclear. Trimming took off 0 bases at V and 2 bases at J, with 6 bases between the two ends. The CDR3 runs to 14 residues. Germline CDR1 is SGHDN and CDR2 is FVKESK.

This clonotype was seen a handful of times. CDR3 bases: TGTGCCAGCAGCTTGACGGGAAGTTTCACTGAAGCTTTCTTT. Translated, it gives CASSLTGSFTEAFF. The chain joins TRBV7-3 to TRBJ1-1; no clear D. Germline assignment: CDR1 SGHTA and CDR2 FQGTGA. Trimming cost V 3 bases and J 4 bases, with 12 bases left between them. The CDR3 runs to 14 residues.

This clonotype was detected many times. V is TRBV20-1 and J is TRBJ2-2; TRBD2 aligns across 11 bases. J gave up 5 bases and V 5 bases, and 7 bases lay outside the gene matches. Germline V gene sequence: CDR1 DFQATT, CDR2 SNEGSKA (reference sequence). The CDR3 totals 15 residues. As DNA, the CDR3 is TGCAGTGCTTCTGTAGCGGGAGGGGGGACCGGGGAGCTGTTTTTT. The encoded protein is CSASVAGGGTGELFF.

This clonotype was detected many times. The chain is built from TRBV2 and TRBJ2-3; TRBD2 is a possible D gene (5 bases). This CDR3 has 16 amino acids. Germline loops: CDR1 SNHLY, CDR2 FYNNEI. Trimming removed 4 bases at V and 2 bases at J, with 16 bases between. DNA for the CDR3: TGTGCCAGCAGTGCTGAGCGGTCTTTAATCACAGATACGCAGTATTTT. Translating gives CASSAERSLITDTQYF.

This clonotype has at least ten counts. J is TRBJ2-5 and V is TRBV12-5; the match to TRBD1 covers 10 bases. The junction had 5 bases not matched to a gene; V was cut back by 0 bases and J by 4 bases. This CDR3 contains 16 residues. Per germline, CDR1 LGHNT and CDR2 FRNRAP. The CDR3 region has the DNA TGTGCTAGTGGTTTGGTACTGGACAGGGGGGGAGAGACCCAGTACTTC. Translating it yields CASGLVLDRGGETQYF.

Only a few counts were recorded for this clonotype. The CDR3 DNA follows: TGTGCCAGCAGTTTCTACCTTCCGGGCAATGAGCAGTTCTTC. This codes for CASSFYLPGNEQFF. This chain links TRBV12-3 or TRBV12-4 with TRBJ2-1, with no clear D. The length of the CDR3 is 14 residues. V lost 3 bases and J lost 6, with 12 bases in between.

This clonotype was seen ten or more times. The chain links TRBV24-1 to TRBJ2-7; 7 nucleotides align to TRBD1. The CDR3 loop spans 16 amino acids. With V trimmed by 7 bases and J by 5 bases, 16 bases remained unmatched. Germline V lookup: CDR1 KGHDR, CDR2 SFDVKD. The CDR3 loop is CATRAGREGGRDEQYF. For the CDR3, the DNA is TGTGCCACCAGGGCTGGGAGAGAAGGGGGCCGGGACGAGCAGTACTTC.

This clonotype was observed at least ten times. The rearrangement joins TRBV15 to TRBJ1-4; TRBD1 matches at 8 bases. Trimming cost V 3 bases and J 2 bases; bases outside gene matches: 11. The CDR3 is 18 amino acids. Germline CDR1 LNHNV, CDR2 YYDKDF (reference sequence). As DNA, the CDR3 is TGTGCCACCAGCAGTTCCCGACAGGGGAGGGGCACTAATGAAAAACTGTTTTTT. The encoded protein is CATSSSRQGRGTNEKLFF. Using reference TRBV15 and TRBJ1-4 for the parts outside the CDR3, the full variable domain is DAMVIQNPRYQVTQFGKPVTLSCSQTLNHNVMYWYQQKSSQAPKLLFHYYDKDFNNEADTPDNFQSRRPNTSFCFLDIRSPGLGDTAMYLCATSSSRQGRGTNEKLFFGSGTQLSVL.

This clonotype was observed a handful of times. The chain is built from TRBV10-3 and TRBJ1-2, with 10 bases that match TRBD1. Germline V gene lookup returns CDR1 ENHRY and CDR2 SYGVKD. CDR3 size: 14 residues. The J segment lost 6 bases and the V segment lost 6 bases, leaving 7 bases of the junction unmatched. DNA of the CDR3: TGTGCCATCAGCCGAAGAGGACAGGGGGATGGCTACACCTTC. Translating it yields CAISRRGQGDGYTF.

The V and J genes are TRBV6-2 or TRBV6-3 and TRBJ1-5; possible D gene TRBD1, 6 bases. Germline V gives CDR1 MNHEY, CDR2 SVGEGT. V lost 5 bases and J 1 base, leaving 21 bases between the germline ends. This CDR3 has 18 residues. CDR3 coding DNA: TGTGCCAGCAGTACCCAACAGGGAGGGGTGCTGAGCAATCAGCCCCAGCATTTT. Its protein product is CASSTQQGGVLSNQPQHF.

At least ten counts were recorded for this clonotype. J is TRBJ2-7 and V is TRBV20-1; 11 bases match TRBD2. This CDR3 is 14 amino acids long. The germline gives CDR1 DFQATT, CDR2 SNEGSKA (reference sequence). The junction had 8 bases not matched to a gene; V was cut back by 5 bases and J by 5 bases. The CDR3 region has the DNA TGCAGTGCTGTCGGGCTAGCGGGAGGAGACGAGCAGTACTTC. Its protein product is CSAVGLAGGDEQYF.

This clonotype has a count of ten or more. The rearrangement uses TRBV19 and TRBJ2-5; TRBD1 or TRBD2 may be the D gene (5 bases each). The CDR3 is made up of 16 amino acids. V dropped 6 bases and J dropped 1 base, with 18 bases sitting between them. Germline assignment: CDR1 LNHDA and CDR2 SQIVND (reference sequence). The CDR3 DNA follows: TGTGCCAGTAGACAATTCATAGGGACGGCCCAAGAGACCCAGTACTTC. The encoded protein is CASRQFIGTAQETQYF.